This TCR beta chain was profiled in a study of cytomegalovirus exposure and HLA in healthy donors. Primers included in the PCR were 60 Vbeta and 13 Jbeta primers. The protocol was immunoSEQ multiplex PCR, while the TCRdb copy is restricted to in-frame clones and leaves out a portion. The repertoire holds some 110,000 clones, with around 70% as singletons. Germline CDR1 and CDR2: MNHEY and SMNVEV (reference sequence). The CDR3 has 16 residues. V lost 5 bases to trimming and J lost 3 bases; unmatched junction nucleotides: 11. The sequence derives from a man between 25 and 39 years old in good health and CMV-seropositive. This rearrangement joins TRBV27 to TRBJ2-7, with 9 nucleotides matching TRBD1. Sequenced: PBMCs. The CDR3 bases are TGTGCCAGCAGTCCGCCGGACAGGGGATTGGGCTACGAGCAGTACTTC. Its protein product is CASSPPDRGLGYEQYF.